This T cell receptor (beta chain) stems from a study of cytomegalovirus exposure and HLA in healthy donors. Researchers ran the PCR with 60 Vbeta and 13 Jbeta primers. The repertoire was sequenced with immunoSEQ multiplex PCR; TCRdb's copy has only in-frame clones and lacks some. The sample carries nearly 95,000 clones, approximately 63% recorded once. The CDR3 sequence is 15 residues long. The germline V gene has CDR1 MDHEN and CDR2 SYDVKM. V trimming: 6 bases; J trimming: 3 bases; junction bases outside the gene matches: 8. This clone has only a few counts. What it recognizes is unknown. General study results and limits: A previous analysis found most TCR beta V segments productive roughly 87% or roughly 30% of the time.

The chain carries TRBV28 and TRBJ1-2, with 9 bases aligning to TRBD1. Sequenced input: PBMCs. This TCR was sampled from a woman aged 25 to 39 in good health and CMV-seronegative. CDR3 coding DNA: TGTGCCAGCAGACGGACAGGGGTTCGGGACTATGGCTACACCTTC. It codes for CASRRTGVRDYGYTF.